The rows below give T cell receptor beta chains drawn from one sample of a study of cytomegalovirus exposure and HLA in healthy donors. Generated by immunoSEQ multiplex PCR, the TCRdb table keeps only in-frame clones and is missing some. The profile shows 150,000 to 200,000 clones, over 85% of them singletons. The sequenced material came from PBMCs. The receptors shown here come from a man between 18 and 29 years old in good health and CMV-seropositive. Each CDR3 is given with its conserved first and last residue. Each record gives: V gene, D gene, clone size, J gene, CDR3 protein, CDR3 DNA. The D gene is left open where the match is weak. Clone size appears in some rows only: once, few, many, or a class for an expanded clone.

TRBV11-3	TRBD1	NA	TRBJ2-7	CASSLRQGYEQYF	TGTGCCAGCAGCTTACGACAGGGGTACGAGCAGTACTTC
TRBV2	TRBD2	once	TRBJ2-3	CASRGTSGRSGLDTQYF	TGTGCCAGCCGAGGGACTAGCGGGAGGTCGGGATTGGATACGCAGTATTTT
TRBV7-9	TRBD1	NA	TRBJ2-3	CAGRQGTTDTQYF	TGTGCCGGTAGACAGGGGACCACAGATACGCAGTATTTT
TRBV9	NA	NA	TRBJ2-7	CASSVGLTYEQYF	TGTGCCAGCAGCGTGGGGCTGACCTACGAGCAGTACTTC
TRBV9	TRBD2	few	TRBJ2-1	CASSPASGNAAYNEQFF	TGTGCCAGCAGCCCAGCTAGCGGGAACGCTGCCTACAATGAGCAGTTCTTC
TRBV30	TRBD2	NA	TRBJ2-3	CAWSVSAGGPSSTDTQYF	TGTGCCTGGAGTGTATCCGCGGGAGGCCCTTCTAGCACAGATACGCAGTATTTT
TRBV7-2	NA	NA	TRBJ2-7	CASSSPEWNEQYF	TGTGCCAGCAGCTCCCCGGAGTGGAACGAGCAGTACTTC
TRBV30	TRBD1	few	TRBJ1-5	CAWTKQGVFNQPQHF	TGTGCCTGGACAAAACAGGGGGTATTCAATCAGCCCCAGCATTTT
TRBV5-1	NA	few	TRBJ1-5	CASSPDSPNQPQHF	TGCGCCAGCAGCCCGGACAGTCCTAATCAGCCCCAGCATTTT
TRBV7-9	NA	few	TRBJ2-1	CASSSFTGLVYNEQFF	TGTGCCAGCAGCTCCTTTACAGGGCTTGTATACAATGAGCAGTTCTTC
TRBV7-9	TRBD2	NA	TRBJ2-7	CASSPPGRSDLAYEQYF	TGTGCCAGCAGCCCGCCCGGGAGGTCCGACTTAGCCTACGAGCAGTACTTC
TRBV5-1	TRBD2	NA	TRBJ2-1	CASSPASGRNEQFF	TGCGCCAGCAGCCCGGCTAGCGGGAGGAATGAGCAGTTCTTC
TRBV28	NA	NA	TRBJ2-1	CASSSLVAYNEQFF	TGTGCCAGCAGTTCCCTAGTTGCATACAATGAGCAGTTCTTC
TRBV10-3	TRBD2	NA	TRBJ2-7	CAISAGITSGSYEQYF	TGTGCCATCAGTGCGGGGATAACTAGCGGCTCCTACGAGCAGTACTTC
TRBV27	TRBD1	NA	TRBJ1-2	CASYGSRNDRTGKGYGYTF	TGTGCCAGCTACGGTTCACGGAACGACCGGACAGGGAAAGGCTATGGCTACACCTTC
TRBV6-6	NA	NA	TRBJ2-7	CASSLQDYEQYF	TGTGCCAGCAGCCTACAGGATTACGAGCAGTACTTC
TRBV2	TRBD2	NA	TRBJ2-2	CASRRGTRNTGELFF	TGTGCCAGTCGGAGGGGGACTAGGAACACCGGGGAGCTGTTTTTT
TRBV7-9	NA	few	TRBJ1-3	CASSLTDNSGNTIYF	TGTGCCAGCAGCTTAACGGACAACTCTGGAAACACCATATATTTT
TRBV29-1	NA	NA	TRBJ2-5	CSVAYPGGRGGETQYF	TGCAGCGTTGCCTACCCGGGCGGTAGGGGGGGGGAGACCCAGTACTTC
TRBV5-1	TRBD2	NA	TRBJ2-1	CASSETSGSSEQFF	TGCGCCAGCAGTGAGACTAGCGGGAGCAGCGAGCAGTTCTTC
TRBV2	NA	NA	TRBJ2-1	CASSDYLTARYNEQFF	TGTGCCAGCAGTGACTATTTGACAGCGAGATACAATGAGCAGTTCTTC
TRBV14	NA	NA	TRBJ1-2	CASSRTGDANYGYTF	TGTGCCAGCAGCCGAACAGGAGACGCTAACTATGGCTACACCTTC
TRBV27	NA	NA	TRBJ1-2	CASSLSIQKNYGYTF	TGTGCCAGCAGTTTATCAATTCAGAAGAACTATGGCTACACCTTC
TRBV11-2	TRBD2	NA	TRBJ2-1	CASSFNSGGPSSYNEQFF	TGTGCCAGCAGCTTTAATAGCGGGGGACCGAGCTCCTACAATGAGCAGTTCTTC
TRBV18	TRBD1	few	TRBJ2-2	CASSPPGQGQTGELFF	TGTGCCAGCTCACCCCCCGGACAGGGGCAAACCGGGGAGCTGTTTTTT
TRBV19	NA	NA	TRBJ1-2	CASSIDTGLYGYTF	TGTGCCAGTAGTATAGATACAGGGCTCTATGGCTACACCTTC
TRBV28	TRBD2	once	TRBJ2-3	CASSSSSGTQYF	TGTGCCAGCAGTTCTTCTAGCGGCACGCAGTATTTT
TRBV6-5	NA	NA	TRBJ2-7	CASSYGGATYEQYF	TGTGCCAGCAGTTACGGCGGGGCAACCTACGAGCAGTACTTC
TRBV19	TRBD1	NA	TRBJ1-2	CASIQGDYGYTF	TGTGCCAGTATACAGGGGGACTATGGCTACACCTTC
TRBV7-3	TRBD1	NA	TRBJ2-5	CASSSRTGGKETQYF	TGTGCCAGCAGCTCGCGGACAGGGGGTAAAGAGACCCAGTACTTC
TRBV29-1	TRBD2	NA	TRBJ2-7	CSVEELAGVGGVTYEQYF	TGCAGCGTTGAAGAGCTAGCGGGAGTCGGTGGGGTTACCTACGAGCAGTACTTC
TRBV19	TRBD2	NA	TRBJ2-1	CASSITSGRDEQFF	TGTGCCAGTAGTATCACTAGCGGGAGGGATGAGCAGTTCTTC
TRBV6-1	NA	NA	TRBJ2-7	CASSEVREEQYF	TGTGCCAGCAGTGAAGTGAGGGAAGAGCAGTACTTC
TRBV6-1	TRBD1	NA	TRBJ2-7	CASSEDLDRGTYEQYF	TGTGCCAGCAGTGAAGACCTGGACAGGGGGACGTACGAGCAGTACTTC
TRBV2	NA	NA	TRBJ2-1	CASIEQGPGMKQFF	TGTGCCAGCATCGAACAGGGACCAGGGATGAAGCAGTTCTTC
TRBV28	NA	NA	TRBJ2-1	CASSRIYLYNEQFF	TGTGCCAGCAGTAGAATCTATCTGTACAATGAGCAGTTCTTC
TRBV10-3	TRBD1	NA	TRBJ1-2	CAISGGTAKNYGYTF	TGTGCCATCAGTGGAGGGACAGCGAAAAACTATGGCTACACCTTC
TRBV30	TRBD2	NA	TRBJ2-2	CAWSTGLAGTTGELFF	TGTGCCTGGAGCACGGGACTAGCGGGAACAACCGGGGAGCTGTTTTTT
TRBV7-8	TRBD1	NA	TRBJ2-2	CASSRGQGSTGELFF	TGTGCCAGCAGCCGTGGACAGGGGAGCACCGGGGAGCTGTTTTTT
TRBV7-2	TRBD1	NA	TRBJ1-2	CASSHAPGQGYGYTF	TGTGCCAGCAGCCACGCACCGGGACAGGGTTATGGCTACACCTTC
TRBV28	TRBD1	NA	TRBJ1-5	CASSSDRVRGNQPQHF	TGTGCCAGCAGCAGTGACAGGGTAAGGGGCAATCAGCCCCAGCATTTT
TRBV7-2	NA	NA	TRBJ1-1	CASSSPGRTEAFF	TGTGCCAGCAGCTCCCCGGGGAGAACTGAAGCTTTCTTT
TRBV9	TRBD2	once	TRBJ2-1	CASSAGLAGDTFLPDEQFF	TGTGCCAGCAGCGCGGGACTAGCGGGAGATACGTTCCTTCCGGATGAGCAGTTCTTC
TRBV27	TRBD1	NA	TRBJ1-1	CASRSGQGNTEAFF	TGTGCCAGCAGATCGGGACAGGGAAACACTGAAGCTTTCTTT
TRBV9	NA	many	TRBJ1-3	CASSVAPWSTGNTIYF	TGTGCCAGCAGCGTAGCTCCCTGGTCTACTGGAAACACCATATATTTT
TRBV6-5	TRBD2	NA	TRBJ2-5	CTAGVGSLETQYF	TGTACCGCGGGAGTGGGGAGTTTGGAGACCCAGTACTTC
TRBV6-6	NA	NA	TRBJ2-1	CASSLQVLFSYNEQFF	TGTGCCAGCAGCCTACAGGTCCTATTCTCCTACAATGAGCAGTTCTTC
TRBV12-5	NA	NA	TRBJ1-3	CASVMGAPSSGNTIYF	TGTGCTAGTGTAATGGGGGCACCTAGCTCTGGAAACACCATATATTTT
TRBV6-1	NA	NA	TRBJ1-5	CASSDWGVVGQPQHF	TGTGCCAGCAGTGATTGGGGGGTAGTCGGTCAGCCCCAGCATTTT
TRBV5-1	NA	once	TRBJ2-5	CASSFSTGRETQYF	TGCGCCAGCAGCTTCTCGACAGGGAGGGAGACCCAGTACTTC